The 18 T cell receptor beta chains listed next were all sequenced from one sample in a study of shared clonotypes between healthy human individuals. The protocol was immunoSEQ multiplex PCR, while the TCRdb copy is restricted to in-frame clones and leaves out a portion. Found here are about 1.5 million clones, around 98% of them singletons; the top ten hold about 0.45%. Sequences were obtained from naive CD4+ T cells sorted from blood. Subset: CD45RA+ positively selected. The source of these receptors is a young man in good health.

This clone has only one observation. The chain is built from TRBV5-1 and TRBJ2-7; TRBD2 matches 9 bases. The CDR3 has 15 residues. J was trimmed by 6 bases and V by 0 bases; bases with no gene match: 7. Germline values: CDR1 SGHRS, CDR2 YFSETQ. DNA of the CDR3: TGCGCCAGCAGCTTGGCCTTAGCGGGAGTTCTCGAGCAGTACTTC. Translated: CASSLALAGVLEQYF.

V and J are TRBV21-1 and TRBJ2-2; the D call in the table, TRBD2, was not verified against the DNA. TRBV21-1 is recorded as a pseudogene. The CDR3 has 18 residues. The CDR3: CASSNGTWGGAGTGELFF. CDR3 DNA sequence: TGTGCCAGCAGCAATGGTACGTGGGGGGGCGCGGGCACCGGGGAGCTGTTTTTT.

The chain couples TRBV18 to TRBJ2-3, with D perhaps being TRBD1 or TRBD2 (5 bases each). The V end was cut by 3 bases, the J end by 6 bases, with 13 bases between. This CDR3 is built from 14 residues. The germline V gene encodes CDR1 KGHSH and CDR2 LQKENI. The CDR3 DNA reads TGTGCCAGCTCACCCGGGACGAGTCGCGATACGCAGTATTTT. Translation gives CASSPGTSRDTQYF.

The V and J genes are TRBV29-1 and TRBJ1-5; 11 bases fit TRBD1. Unmatched junction bases numbered 11, after V lost 6 bases and J lost 4 bases. CDR3 size: 16 residues. Germline-derived CDR1 and CDR2 are SQVTM and ANQGSEA. The CDR3 DNA reads TGCAGCGTCCTCTGGGGTGGGACAGGGGGTAATCAGCCCCAGCATTTT. Residues: CSVLWGGTGGNQPQHF.

The chain's CDR3 is CASSQSVSETSRYEQYF. The CDR3 coding sequence is TGTGCCAGCAGCCAAAGCGTCTCCGAGACTAGCAGATACGAGCAGTACTTC. The chain joins TRBV4-2 to TRBJ2-7, with 7 bases that match TRBD2. The CDR3 spans 17 residues. The ends lost 2 bases at V and 4 bases at J; junction bases unmatched: 14. Germline CDR1 reads LGHNA; CDR2 reads YNFKEQ.

The genes are TRBV29-1 and TRBJ1-5; weak D call: TRBD1 (5 bases). The V end lost 5 bases, the J end lost 5 bases, and 13 bases lay between the germline ends. The CDR3 extends over 13 amino acids. CDR1 is SQVTM, CDR2 ANQGSEA, per germline. DNA for the CDR3: TGCAGCGTTTCGGGGCAGGGAGATCAGCCCCAGCATTTT. This codes for CSVSGQGDQPQHF.

The chain couples TRBV19 to TRBJ2-7; 9 bases align to TRBD2. CDR3 length: 15 residues. Germline V lookup: CDR1 LNHDA, CDR2 SQIVND (reference sequence). After removal of 5 bases from V and 3 bases from J, the junction contained 8 bases not matched to a gene. The chain's CDR3 is CASSAQGAGGYEQYF. CDR3 in DNA: TGTGCCAGTAGTGCCCAGGGAGCGGGAGGCTACGAGCAGTACTTC.

Notes on this clone: Distinct nucleotide sequences in the sample also encode this CDR3. The chain recombines TRBV5-5 with TRBJ1-5; D is uncertain. CDR3 length: 14 amino acids. Germline-derived CDR1 and CDR2 are SGHKS and YYEKEE (reference sequence). V dropped 0 bases and J dropped 2 bases, with 6 bases sitting between them. The CDR3 region is CASSLVGGNQPQHF. The CDR3 DNA follows: TGTGCCAGCAGCTTGGTGGGTGGCAATCAGCCCCAGCATTTT.

In its sample, this clone was seen once. CDR3 sequence reads: CASSARVEQYF. CDR3 DNA sequence: TGTGCCAGCAGCGCCCGGGTCGAGCAGTACTTC. This chain joins TRBV7-8 and TRBJ2-7, with D unclear. The CDR3 has 11 residues. Per the germline V gene, CDR1 is SGHVS and CDR2 is FQNEAQ. V was shortened by 5 bases and J by 6 bases, with 8 bases between the two germline ends.

V and J are TRBV5-4 and TRBJ2-3, with D perhaps being TRBD1 or TRBD2 (5 bases each). Per the germline V gene, CDR1 is SGHNT and CDR2 is YYREEE (reference sequence). This CDR3 comprises 14 residues. Trimming cost V 3 bases and J 5 bases, with 13 bases left between them. The CDR3 loop is CASSSPGTGDTQYF. DNA of the CDR3: TGTGCCAGCAGCTCCCCCGGGACGGGAGATACGCAGTATTTT.

CDR3 nucleotides: TGTGCCAGCAGCCGGACAGGGGGCATCTCTGGAAACACCATATATTTT. It encodes CASSRTGGISGNTIYF. The chain combines TRBV7-9 with TRBJ1-3, with TRBD1 identical over 11 bases. Looked up from germline, CDR1 is SEHNR and CDR2 is FQNEAQ (reference sequence). The CDR3 runs to 16 residues. V shed 5 bases and J 0 bases; nucleotides not matched to a gene: 3.

Turning to this clone: The identical CDR3 is also encoded by other nucleotide sequences in the sample. The gene calls are TRBV4-3 and TRBJ2-1, with D uncertain. The V gene's germline CDR1 is LGHNA and CDR2 YSLEER. The V gene lost 1 base and the J gene lost 4 bases, with 5 bases spanning the gap. This CDR3 is built from 13 residues. This CDR3 reads CASSQGFYNEQFF. Here the CDR3 DNA reads TGCGCCAGCAGCCAAGGTTTTTACAATGAGCAGTTCTTC.

CDR3 loop: CASSLVDVDEQFF. CDR3 DNA sequence: TGCGCCAGCAGCTTGGTAGATGTCGATGAGCAGTTCTTC. This rearrangement joins TRBV5-1 to TRBJ2-1; D unresolved. CDR1 SGHRS and CDR2 YFSETQ come from the germline V gene. V was clipped by 0 bases and J by 8 bases, with 9 bases between them. The CDR3 covers 13 residues.

This rearrangement joins TRBV28 to TRBJ2-7; D is uncertain. The CDR3 is 13 residues long. Germline CDR1 MDHEN, CDR2 SYDVKM. V lost 10 bases and J 3 bases, leaving 16 bases between the germline ends. CDR3 residues: CATTHPSLYEQYF. The CDR3 nucleotides read TGTGCCACAACCCATCCCTCCCTCTACGAGCAGTACTTC.

The chain carries TRBV7-9 and TRBJ1-4; no reliable D call. CDR3 length: 15 amino acids. Between the trimmed V and J ends, which lost 2 bases and 2 bases, there was a span of 9 bases. Germline-derived CDR1 and CDR2 are SEHNR and FQNEAQ (reference sequence). CDR3 in DNA: TGTGCCAGCAGCTTACCAGTAGGGACTAATGAAAAACTGTTTTTT. This gives the protein CASSLPVGTNEKLFF.

This chain links TRBV19 with TRBJ1-3; D not certain. This CDR3 contains 13 residues. The V gene's germline CDR1 is LNHDA and CDR2 SQIVND (reference sequence). Trimming removed 7 bases from V and 0 bases from J, with 7 bases in between. CDR3 nucleotides: TGTGCCAGTACCCTACCCTCTGGAAACACCATATATTTT. It is translated as CASTLPSGNTIYF.

CDR3 nucleotides: TGCGCCAGCAGCCCGACAGGCGATTATAGCAATCAGCCCCAGCATTTT. Its protein product is CASSPTGDYSNQPQHF. The rearrangement uses TRBV5-1 and TRBJ1-5, with a possible D match to TRBD1 (6 bases). The CDR3 has 16 amino acids. From germline, CDR1 is SGHRS and CDR2 YFSETQ. The ends were cut back, 4 bases at V and 0 bases at J, with 14 bases in the middle. The whole variable domain, remainder taken from reference TRBV5-1 and TRBJ1-5, is KAGVTQTPRYLIKTRGQQVTLSCSPISGHRSVSWYQQTPGQGLQFLFEYFSETQRNKGNFPGRFSGRQFSNSRSEMNVSTLELGDSALYLCASSPTGDYSNQPQHFGDGTRLSIL.

This chain links TRBV19 with TRBJ1-2; D is ambiguous. The V end lost 6 bases, the J end lost 0 bases, and 8 bases lay between the germline ends. Germline assignment: CDR1 LNHDA and CDR2 SQIVND (reference sequence). The CDR3 is 13 amino acids. This CDR3 is CASRRTSNYGYTF. The CDR3 coding sequence is TGTGCCAGTAGACGAACTTCTAACTATGGCTACACCTTC.